This T cell receptor beta chain was sequenced during a study of cytomegalovirus exposure and HLA in healthy donors. PCR involved 60 Vbeta and 13 Jbeta primers. Assay used: immunoSEQ multiplex PCR; TCRdb lists only in-frame clones, some missing. The sample has 150,000 to 200,000 clones, and its top ten clones hold about 1.2%. The CDR3 is 15 residues long. Per the germline V gene, CDR1 is MRHNA and CDR2 is SNTAGT. With 0 bases clipped from V and 8 bases from J, the junction kept 6 bases outside the gene matches. Sequenced sample: PBMCs. V usage is TRBV6-4 and J usage is TRBJ2-1; 8 nucleotides match TRBD2. The sequence derives from a woman aged 60-70 years in good health and CMV-seronegative. Here the CDR3 reads CASSDSCGRSDEQFF. The CDR3 nucleotides read TGTGCCAGCAGTGACTCCTGCGGGAGGAGCGATGAGCAGTTCTTC.